This T cell receptor (beta chain) was found in a study of T cells expressing NK-cell markers. There are 13 residues in the CDR3. Germline loops: CDR1 KGHSH, CDR2 LQKENI. It was by 5'RACE template switching with UMIs that TCR beta cDNA was made. TCRdb reanalyzed the 5' RACE reads and collapses them to one entry per CDR3 protein, without DNA. Its table lists 200,000 to 300,000 distinct CDR3 sequences. This TCR was recovered from a man between 18 and 35 years old in good health. Sequenced material: blood T cells: a sorted CD56 or NKG2C T cell subset, CD4+ or CD8+ T cells, or bulk PBMC T cells (not recorded which). The V gene is TRBV18, the J gene TRBJ1-4. The CDR3 spells CASSPDLNEKLFF. The full variable domain, with the rest looked up from reference TRBV18 and TRBJ1-4, is NAGVMQNPRHLVRRRGQEARLRCSPMKGHSHVYWYRQLPEEGLKFMVYLQKENIIDESGMPKERFSAEFPKEGPSILRIQQVVRGDSAAYFCASSPDLNEKLFFGSGTQLSVL.